The clone carrying this T cell receptor beta chain was seen many times. The sample belongs to a study of CD8+CD57+ T cells in acquired aplastic anemia. In the study overall: Sorted CD4+ and CD8+ cells yielded roughly 3.5 ug of DNA on average. On average, healthy donors gave about 11 million reads for CD4+ cells.

The CDR3 consists of 15 residues. J gave up 6 bases and V 2 bases, and 9 bases lay outside the gene matches. Germline lookup yields CDR1 SGHTA and CDR2 FQGTGA. TCR beta VDJ and CDR3 profiling used genomic DNA as template. TCRdb re-called the reads with MiXCR, one entry per CDR3 protein. The sample contains some 200,000 distinct CDR3 sequences, approximately 35% of which appear only once. This clonotype was sampled from a human donor in good health, serving as a control. The V and J genes are TRBV7-3 and TRBJ1-1; TRBD1 matches at 7 bases. Specimen: sorted CD4+, CD8+, or CD8+CD57+ T cells (not recorded which) from PBMCs. The CDR3 region is CASSLGAGGISEAFF. The CDR3 nucleotides are TGTGCCAGCAGCTTAGGGGCAGGGGGTATATCTGAAGCTTTCTTT.